A selection of T cell receptor beta chains follows, all from one sample in a study of STAT3 mutations in large granular lymphocyte leukemia. Profiled with immunoSEQ multiplex PCR; TCRdb holds only in-frame clones, not every one. Of 35,000 to 40,000 clones listed, approximately 90% are singletons. Material for sequencing was PBMCs. Source of these receptors: a human donor with T large granular lymphocyte leukemia. Some clones in this sample may be carry-over from other donors' samples. Both conserved end residues are part of each CDR3. Each record gives: J gene, V gene, clone size, D gene, CDR3 DNA, CDR3 protein. The D gene is left open where the match is weak. Some rows mark clone size as missing; the rest say once, few, many or name a class of expanded clone.

j_gene: TRBJ2-5; v_gene: TRBV14; abundance: few; d_gene: NA; CDR3nt: TGTGCCAGCAGCCCCCGGACGGGGTACCAAGAGACCCAGTACTTC; CDR3aa: CASSPRTGYQETQYF
j_gene: TRBJ1-2; v_gene: TRBV18; abundance: NA; d_gene: TRBD1; CDR3nt: TGTGCCAGCTCAGTCGACACAGGGGGCGGCGGCTACACCTTC; CDR3aa: CASSVDTGGGGYTF
j_gene: TRBJ2-5; v_gene: TRBV7-9; abundance: NA; d_gene: NA; CDR3nt: TGTGCCAGCAGCTTGGCAGGGTCCGAGACCCAGTACTTC; CDR3aa: CASSLAGSETQYF
j_gene: TRBJ1-5; v_gene: TRBV10-3; abundance: NA; d_gene: NA; CDR3nt: TGTGCCACTATGAGGGGGAGCAATCAGCCCCAGCATTTT; CDR3aa: CATMRGSNQPQHF
j_gene: TRBJ2-5; v_gene: TRBV15; abundance: NA; d_gene: NA; CDR3nt: TGTGCCACCAGCAGAGATAGCTCCCAAGAGACCCAGTACTTC; CDR3aa: CATSRDSSQETQYF
j_gene: TRBJ2-5; v_gene: TRBV4-2; abundance: NA; d_gene: TRBD1; CDR3nt: TGTGCCAGCAGCCAAGGAGGGGGCTGGGAGACCCAGTACTTC; CDR3aa: CASSQGGGWETQYF
j_gene: TRBJ1-1; v_gene: TRBV15; abundance: once; d_gene: NA; CDR3nt: TGTGCCACCAGCAGAGATTGGACTGAGAACACTGAAGCTTTCTTT; CDR3aa: CATSRDWTENTEAFF
j_gene: TRBJ2-1; v_gene: TRBV5-6; abundance: NA; d_gene: NA; CDR3nt: TGTGCCAGCAGCTTGGTTGGGGGTTGGGGATCCCTCTACAATGAGCAGTTCTTC; CDR3aa: CASSLVGGWGSLYNEQFF
j_gene: TRBJ1-2; v_gene: TRBV6-1; abundance: NA; d_gene: NA; CDR3nt: TGTGCCAGCAGTGAATACACCCCGGACTATGGCTACACCTTC; CDR3aa: CASSEYTPDYGYTF
j_gene: TRBJ2-2; v_gene: TRBV10-3; abundance: NA; d_gene: NA; CDR3nt: TGTGCCATCAGCGGCCAGGGAACCGGGGAGCTGTTTTTT; CDR3aa: CAISGQGTGELFF
j_gene: TRBJ1-5; v_gene: TRBV4-1; abundance: NA; d_gene: NA; CDR3nt: TGCGCCAGCAGCCAAACCACTTCCAGGGGACCTCAGCCCCAGCATTTT; CDR3aa: CASSQTTSRGPQPQHF
j_gene: TRBJ1-4; v_gene: TRBV6-1; abundance: few; d_gene: NA; CDR3nt: TGTGCCAGCCGGCCGGGGAGCGAAAAACTGTTTTTT; CDR3aa: CASRPGSEKLFF
j_gene: TRBJ2-1; v_gene: TRBV9; abundance: NA; d_gene: NA; CDR3nt: TGTGCCAGCAGCGTAGACTCCTACAATGAGCAGTTCTTC; CDR3aa: CASSVDSYNEQFF